This passage covers 20 T cell receptor beta chains from one sample sequenced in a study of T cell responses to AZD1222 COVID-19 vaccine (dated by TCRdb to 2020 to 2022). The method behind the library was the immunoSEQ multiplex PCR assay. What TCRdb holds here is the immuneACCESS table cut down to in-frame rearrangements. Part of the clones is not present; checked against another copy, under half of the missing clones reflect an unresolved V gene, and the others are unexplained. A total of some 130,000 clones appear in this sample, more than 75% of them only once. The ten largest clones capture about 1.1% of the sample. The time point label, read with the paper, signifies: about 28 days (+/-7) after the second vaccine dose. The material was peripheral blood, obtained 28 days after the second AZD1222 dose. These receptor sequences come from an adult who received the AZD1222 COVID-19 vaccine.

The CDR3: CASSQEQEAFF. For the CDR3, the DNA is TGTGCCAGCAGCCAAGAACAGGAAGCTTTCTTT. The J gene is TRBJ1-1, the V gene TRBV7-9, with no clear D. Germline V gene sequence: CDR1 SEHNR, CDR2 FQNEAQ (reference sequence). This CDR3 has 11 residues. V lost 5 bases and J lost 8, with 9 bases in between.

In this sample, this clone turned up once. The chain uses TRBV5-1 and TRBJ1-2; 7 positions agree with TRBD1. The CDR3 extends over 14 amino acids. Germline V gene lookup returns CDR1 SGHRS and CDR2 YFSETQ. The V gene end was trimmed by 7 bases and the J gene end by 3 bases; junction bases not matched to a gene: 9. The CDR3 nucleotides are TGCGCCAGCCGGGGGAATACAGGGGACTATGGCTACACCTTC. Its translation is CASRGNTGDYGYTF.

The chain joins TRBV7-2 to TRBJ2-2; D gene uncertain. CDR1 and CDR2 (germline): SGHTA, FQGNSA. The CDR3 is 12 amino acids. Trimming shortened V by 5 bases and J by 7 bases, and 8 bases separated the two germline ends. CDR3 coding DNA: TGTGCCAGCAGCCCATATCGCGGGGAGCTGTTTTTT. Translated: CASSPYRGELFF.

This clone showed up just a few times. The chain joins TRBV27 to TRBJ1-2; maybe TRBD1 (5 bases). The V and J ends lost 3 bases and 6 bases respectively, with 26 bases between them. The CDR3 totals 18 residues. Germline assignment: CDR1 MNHEY and CDR2 SMNVEV (reference sequence). CDR3 coding DNA: TGTGCCAGCAGTTTGGGGCCCTCAGGATTTGCTTCAATCGATGGCTACACCTTC. Translated, it gives CASSLGPSGFASIDGYTF.

This chain links TRBV9 with TRBJ2-7; 10 bases map to TRBD2. The CDR3 runs to 15 residues. Germline assignment: CDR1 SGDLS and CDR2 YYNGEE. The junction had 4 bases not matched to a gene; V was cut back by 0 bases and J by 4 bases. The CDR3 loop is CASSVGPSGSYEQYF. CDR3 bases: TGTGCCAGCAGCGTAGGGCCTAGCGGGAGTTACGAGCAGTACTTC. Full variable domain (rest looked up from reference TRBV9 and TRBJ2-7): DSGVTQTPKHLITATGQRVTLRCSPRSGDLSVYWYQQSLDQGLQFLIQYYNGEERAKGNILERFSAQQFPDLHSELNLSSLELGDSALYFCASSVGPSGSYEQYFGPGTRLTVT.

The chain has TRBV5-1 and TRBJ1-1; TRBD1 agrees at 7 bases. The CDR3 length is 15 residues. Germline V gene data show CDR1 as SGHRS and CDR2 as YFSETQ. The J segment lost 2 bases and the V segment lost 4 bases, leaving 8 bases of the junction unmatched. CDR3 in amino acids: CASSIEGQHNTEAFF. CDR3 nucleotides: TGCGCCAGCAGCATTGAGGGACAGCACAACACTGAAGCTTTCTTT.

The J gene is TRBJ2-2, the V gene TRBV12-5, with D tentatively TRBD1 (5 bases). The germline V and J ends were trimmed by 0 bases and 9 bases, with 17 bases remaining between them. Germline V gives CDR1 LGHNT, CDR2 FRNRAP. The CDR3 has 16 residues. DNA for the CDR3: TGTGCTAGTGGTTTGGTACGGGCGCAGGGAAGATGGGAGCTGTTTTTT. Translating gives CASGLVRAQGRWELFF.

V gene TRBV9 combines with J gene TRBJ2-5; the D is unclear. The germline CDR1 and CDR2 sequences are SGDLS and YYNGEE. V was shortened by 4 bases and J by 3 bases, with 13 bases between the two germline ends. The CDR3 sequence is 14 residues long. The chain's CDR3 is CASSTHGEEETQYF. The CDR3, as DNA: TGTGCCAGCAGCACCCACGGCGAAGAAGAGACCCAGTACTTC.

This clone was detected once. The chain carries TRBV24-1 and TRBJ2-1, with 12 positions matching TRBD2. The junction had 7 bases not matched to a gene; V was cut back by 9 bases and J by 5 bases. The CDR3 has 15 amino acids. The germline V gene has CDR1 KGHDR and CDR2 SFDVKD. The CDR3 DNA reads TGTGCCACCCTGCCCCGACTAGCGGGAGACAATGAGCAGTTCTTC. This codes for CATLPRLAGDNEQFF.

The rearrangement joins TRBV2 to TRBJ1-1, with D possibly matching TRBD1 (5 bases). Trimming shortened V by 8 bases and J by 0 bases, and 10 bases separated the two germline ends. The CDR3 spans 13 residues. In germline, CDR1 is SNHLY, CDR2 FYNNEI. In DNA, the CDR3 is TGTGCCAGCGCGGAAGGGGTGAACACTGAAGCTTTCTTT. This encodes CASAEGVNTEAFF.

The chain links TRBV21-1 to TRBJ2-2; whether TRBD2, the table's D call, matches the DNA was not checked. TRBV21-1 is noted as a pseudogene. The CDR3 consists of 16 residues. CDR3 amino acids: CASTSRWAGGYGELFF. CDR3 nucleotides: TGTGCCAGCACCTCCCGGTGGGCGGGAGGGTACGGGGAGCTGTTTTTT.

A note on this clone: One junction end disagrees with the germline gene, perhaps due to a read error. The chain couples TRBV6-1 to TRBJ1-6; no definite D call. CDR1 is MNHNS and CDR2 is SASEGT in the germline V gene. The CDR3 loop spans 11 amino acids. This CDR3 reads CASSEARSPYF. The CDR3 DNA reads as TGTGCCAGCAGTGAAGCTAGATCGCCCTACTTT.

This clone has just one count. The rearrangement links TRBV19 to TRBJ1-2; TRBD1 might be the D (6 bases). Per the germline V gene, CDR1 is LNHDA and CDR2 is SQIVND (reference sequence). The CDR3 spans 14 residues. The ends were cut back, 3 bases at V and 4 bases at J, with 12 bases in the middle. CDR3 protein: CASSILGGPYGYTF. The CDR3 DNA follows: TGTGCCAGTAGTATCTTAGGGGGGCCCTATGGCTACACCTTC.

This rearrangement joins TRBV28 to TRBJ2-3; D not certain. The V end lost 2 bases, the J end lost 1 base, and 4 bases lay between the germline ends. CDR3 length: 13 residues. CDR1 and CDR2 (germline): MDHEN, SYDVKM. The CDR3 reads CASSLGRTDTQYF. In DNA form, the CDR3 reads TGTGCCAGCAGTTTAGGGCGCACAGATACGCAGTATTTT.

The chain has TRBV5-5 and TRBJ2-5; D is possibly TRBD2 (7 bases). Germline CDR1 is SGHKS and CDR2 is YYEKEE (reference sequence). V gave up 4 bases and J gave up 5 bases, with 12 bases separating them. The CDR3 has 13 amino acids. The CDR3 reads CASSTGREETQYF. The CDR3 DNA follows: TGTGCCAGCAGCACAGGGAGGGAGGAGACCCAGTACTTC.

Worth noting for this clone: A read error may produce the germline difference seen at one junction end. The chain couples TRBV7-7 to TRBJ2-1; TRBD2 might be the D (6 bases). Germline CDR1 SSHAT, CDR2 FNYEAQ (reference sequence). This CDR3 has 14 residues. CDR3 sequence (DNA): TGTGCTAGCAGCTTATGGGGACTCTCCAATGAGCAGTTCTTC. It translates to CASSLWGLSNEQFF.

V is TRBV30 and J is TRBJ2-7, with TRBD1 matching 8 bases. The V gene's germline CDR1 is GTSNPN and CDR2 SVGIG (reference sequence). CDR3 length: 12 amino acids. V shed 5 bases and J 2 bases; nucleotides not matched to a gene: 2. The CDR3 spells CAWETGAYEQYF. In DNA form, the CDR3 reads TGTGCCTGGGAGACAGGGGCCTACGAGCAGTACTTC.

The rearrangement joins TRBV5-4 to TRBJ1-4, with D maybe TRBD1 (5 bases). This CDR3 spans 14 amino acids. The V gene's germline CDR1 is SGHNT and CDR2 YYREEE (reference sequence). V was pared by 4 bases and J by 1 base, with 8 bases between. The CDR3 DNA follows: TGTGCCAGCAGCCCGGGGGGAACTAATGAAAAACTGTTTTTT. This sequence encodes CASSPGGTNEKLFF.

A single count supports this clone. The chain couples TRBV5-1 to TRBJ1-2; D not certain. CDR1 is SGHRS, CDR2 YFSETQ, per germline. V lost 0 bases, J lost 5 bases, and 14 bases lay in between. The CDR3 is made up of 15 amino acids. CDR3 DNA: TGCGCCAGCAGCTTGGAGGGTTCTGGTGCGTATGGCTACACCTTC. Encoded protein: CASSLEGSGAYGYTF.

In DNA, the CDR3 is TGTGCCTGGACTTCAGGGTATGGCTACACCTTC. Amino acids: CAWTSGYGYTF. The V and J genes are TRBV30 and TRBJ1-2, with D possibly matching TRBD1 (5 bases). Germline V CDR1 and CDR2: GTSNPN, SVGIG (reference sequence). CDR3 size: 11 residues. With 4 bases removed from V and 5 bases from J, the gap between germline ends came to 8 bases.